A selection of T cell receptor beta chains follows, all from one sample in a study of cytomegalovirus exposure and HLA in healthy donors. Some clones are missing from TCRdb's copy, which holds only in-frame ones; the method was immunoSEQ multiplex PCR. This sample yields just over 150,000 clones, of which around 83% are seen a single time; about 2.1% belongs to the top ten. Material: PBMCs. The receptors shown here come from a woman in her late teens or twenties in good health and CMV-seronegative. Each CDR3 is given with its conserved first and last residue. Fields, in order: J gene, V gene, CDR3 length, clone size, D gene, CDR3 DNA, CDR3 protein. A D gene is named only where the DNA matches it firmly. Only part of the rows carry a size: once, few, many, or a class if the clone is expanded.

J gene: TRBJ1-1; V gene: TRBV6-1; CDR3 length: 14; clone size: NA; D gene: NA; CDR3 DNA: TGTGCCAGCAGTGCCAGGACAGAGAACACTGAAGCTTTCTTT; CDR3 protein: CASSARTENTEAFF
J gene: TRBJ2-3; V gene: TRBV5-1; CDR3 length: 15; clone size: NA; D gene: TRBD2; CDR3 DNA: TGCGCCAGCAACCCCGGCGGGGGGGCCATAGATACGCAGTATTTT; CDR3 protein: CASNPGGGAIDTQYF
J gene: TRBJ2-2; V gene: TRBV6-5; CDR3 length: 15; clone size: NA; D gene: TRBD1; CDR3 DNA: TGTGCCAGCAGTTACGGACAGGGAGGCACCGGGGAGCTGTTTTTT; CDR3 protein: CASSYGQGGTGELFF
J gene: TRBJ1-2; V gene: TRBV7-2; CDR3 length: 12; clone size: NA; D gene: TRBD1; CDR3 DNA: TGTGCCAGCAGCTTAGGACAGGGGGGCTACACCTTC; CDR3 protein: CASSLGQGGYTF
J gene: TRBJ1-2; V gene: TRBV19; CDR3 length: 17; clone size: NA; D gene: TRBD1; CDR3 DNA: TGTGCCAGTAGTATAGCTGACAGGGCCCCGGCGGCGCGGGGCTACACCTTC; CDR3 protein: CASSIADRAPAARGYTF
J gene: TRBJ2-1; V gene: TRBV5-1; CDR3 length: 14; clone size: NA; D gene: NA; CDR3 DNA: TGCGCCAGCAATGTGGGCGGGGTCTACAATGAGCAGTTCTTC; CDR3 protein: CASNVGGVYNEQFF
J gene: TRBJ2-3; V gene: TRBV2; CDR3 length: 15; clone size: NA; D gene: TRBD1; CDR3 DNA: TGTGCCAGCACTCTGCTGGGACAGGGGACAGATACGCAGTATTTT; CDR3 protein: CASTLLGQGTDTQYF
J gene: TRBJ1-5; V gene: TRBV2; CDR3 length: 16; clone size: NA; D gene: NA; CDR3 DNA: TGTGCCAGCACGTTACACACCGGGGTCGGGAACCAGCCCCAGCATTTT; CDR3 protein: CASTLHTGVGNQPQHF
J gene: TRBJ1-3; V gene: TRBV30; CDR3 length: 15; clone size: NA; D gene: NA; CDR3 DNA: TGTGCCTGGAGCCAAGACAGGTACTCTGGAAACACCATATATTTT; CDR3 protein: CAWSQDRYSGNTIYF
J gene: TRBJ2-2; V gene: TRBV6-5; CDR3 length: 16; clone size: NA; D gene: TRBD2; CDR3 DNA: TGTGCCAGCAGTTACGGGGTAGCGGGAGGTGCCGGGGAGCTGTTTTTT; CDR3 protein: CASSYGVAGGAGELFF
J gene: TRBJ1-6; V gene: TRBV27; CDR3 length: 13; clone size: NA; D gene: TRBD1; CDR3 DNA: TGTGCCAGCAGAGGGGGCGGTAGTTCACCCCTCCACTTT; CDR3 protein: CASRGGGSSPLHF
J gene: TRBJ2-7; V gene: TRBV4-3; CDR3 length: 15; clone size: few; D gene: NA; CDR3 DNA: TGCGCCAGCGCGAATGAAGCGCCGGGTCCCTACGAGCAGTACTTC; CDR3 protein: CASANEAPGPYEQYF
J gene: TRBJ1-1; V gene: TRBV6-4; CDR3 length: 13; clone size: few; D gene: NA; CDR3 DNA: TGTGCCAGCAGTGAGGGGAGGGCGACTGAAGCTTTCTTT; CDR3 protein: CASSEGRATEAFF
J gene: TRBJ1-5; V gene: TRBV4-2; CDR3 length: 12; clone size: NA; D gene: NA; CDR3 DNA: TGTGCCAGCAGCCAGGGCTTGGAGCCCCAGCATTTT; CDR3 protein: CASSQGLEPQHF
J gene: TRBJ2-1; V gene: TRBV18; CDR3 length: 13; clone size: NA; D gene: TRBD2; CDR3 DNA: TGTGCCAGCTCACCCTCCGGGGGGAATGAGCAGTTCTTC; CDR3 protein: CASSPSGGNEQFF
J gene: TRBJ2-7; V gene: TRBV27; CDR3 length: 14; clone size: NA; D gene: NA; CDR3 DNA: TGTGCCAGCAGCGCCCTCTGGACTTCCGACGAGCAGTACTTC; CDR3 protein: CASSALWTSDEQYF
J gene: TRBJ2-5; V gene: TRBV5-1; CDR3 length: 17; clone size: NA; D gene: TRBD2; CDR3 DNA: TGCGCCAGCAGCTTGGTTAGCGGGGGGGCCGGAGAAGAGACCCAGTACTTC; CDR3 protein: CASSLVSGGAGEETQYF
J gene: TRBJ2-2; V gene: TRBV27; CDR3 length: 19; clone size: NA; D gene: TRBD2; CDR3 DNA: TGTGCCAGCAGTTTATCGGCGCCTAGCGGGGGGTTGGAAACCGGGGAGCTGTTTTTT; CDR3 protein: CASSLSAPSGGLETGELFF
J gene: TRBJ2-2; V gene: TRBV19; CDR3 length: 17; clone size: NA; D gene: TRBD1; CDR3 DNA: TGTGCCAGTAGTATAGGATGGACAGGAAGGTACACCGGGGAGCTGTTTTTT; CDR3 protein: CASSIGWTGRYTGELFF
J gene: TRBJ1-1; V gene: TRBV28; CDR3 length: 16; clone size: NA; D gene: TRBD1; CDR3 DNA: TGTGCCAGCAGTTTACCAGGGGGCGGTTTGGTCTCTGAAGCTTTCTTT; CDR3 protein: CASSLPGGGLVSEAFF
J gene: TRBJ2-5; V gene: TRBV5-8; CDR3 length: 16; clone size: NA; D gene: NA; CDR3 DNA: TGTGCCAGCAGCTCTACAGGGACCAAAACGCAAGAGACCCAGTACTTC; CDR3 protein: CASSSTGTKTQETQYF
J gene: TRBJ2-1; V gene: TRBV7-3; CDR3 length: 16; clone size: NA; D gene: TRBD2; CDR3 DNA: TGTGCCAGCAGTTGGGGAGGGCCCAGCTCCTACAATGAGCAGTTCTTC; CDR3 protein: CASSWGGPSSYNEQFF
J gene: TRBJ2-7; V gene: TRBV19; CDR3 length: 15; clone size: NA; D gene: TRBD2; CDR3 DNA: TGTGCCAGTAGTATCCGGCGGGAGGGCCGCTACGAGCAGTACTTC; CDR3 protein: CASSIRREGRYEQYF
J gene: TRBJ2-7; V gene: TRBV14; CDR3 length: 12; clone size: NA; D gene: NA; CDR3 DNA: TGTGCCAGCAGCCAAGGGGCATACCGGCAGTACTTC; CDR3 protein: CASSQGAYRQYF
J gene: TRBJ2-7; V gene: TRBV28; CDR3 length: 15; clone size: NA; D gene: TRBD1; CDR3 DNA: TGTGCCAGCACCCCATTGGGACAGTCCTTATACGAGCAGTACTTC; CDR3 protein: CASTPLGQSLYEQYF
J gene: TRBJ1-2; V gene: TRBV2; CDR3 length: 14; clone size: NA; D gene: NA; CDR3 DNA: TGTGCCAGCAGTGTTAGCTCACCCGTGCTTCGCTACACCTTC; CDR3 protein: CASSVSSPVLRYTF
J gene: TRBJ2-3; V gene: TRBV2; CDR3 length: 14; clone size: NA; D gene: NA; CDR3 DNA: TGTGCCAGCAGTGACGGGCAGGGAACAGATACGCAGTATTTT; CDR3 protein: CASSDGQGTDTQYF
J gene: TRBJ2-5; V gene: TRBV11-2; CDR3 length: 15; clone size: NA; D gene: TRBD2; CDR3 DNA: TGTGCCAGCAGCCCCGGGACTCTCGGGGGGGAGACCCAGTACTTC; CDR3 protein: CASSPGTLGGETQYF
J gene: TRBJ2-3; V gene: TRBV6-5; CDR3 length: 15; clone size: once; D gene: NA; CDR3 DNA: TGTGCCAGCAGCTTCCAGGGGCGGAGCACAGATACGCAGTATTTT; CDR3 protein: CASSFQGRSTDTQYF
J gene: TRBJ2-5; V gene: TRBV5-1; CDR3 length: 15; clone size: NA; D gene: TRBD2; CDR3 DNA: TGCGCCAGCAGCTTGGGGCTAGCGGGGCAAGAGACCCAGTACTTC; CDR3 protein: CASSLGLAGQETQYF
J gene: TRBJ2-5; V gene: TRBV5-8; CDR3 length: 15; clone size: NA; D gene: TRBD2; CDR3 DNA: TGTGCCAGCAGCCCCGGGACTAGCGGCCAAGAGACCCAGTACTTC; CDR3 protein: CASSPGTSGQETQYF
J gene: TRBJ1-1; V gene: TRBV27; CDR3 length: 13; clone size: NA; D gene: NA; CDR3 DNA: TGTGCCAGCAGTTTATCGGAGGGCTCTGAAGCTTTCTTT; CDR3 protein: CASSLSEGSEAFF
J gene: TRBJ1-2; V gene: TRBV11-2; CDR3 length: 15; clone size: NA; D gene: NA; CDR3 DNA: TGTGCCAGCAGCTTAGCAGCAGGGGCTAACTATGGCTACACCTTC; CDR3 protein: CASSLAAGANYGYTF
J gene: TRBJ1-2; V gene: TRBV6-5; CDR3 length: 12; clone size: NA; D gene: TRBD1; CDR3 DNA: TGTGCCAGCAGTGCCCAGGGGGATGGCTACACCTTC; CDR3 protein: CASSAQGDGYTF
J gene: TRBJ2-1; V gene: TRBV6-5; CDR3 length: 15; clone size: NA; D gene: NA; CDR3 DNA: TGTGCCAGCAGTCCCAGACCGGGCTCCTACAATGAGCAGTTCTTC; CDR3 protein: CASSPRPGSYNEQFF
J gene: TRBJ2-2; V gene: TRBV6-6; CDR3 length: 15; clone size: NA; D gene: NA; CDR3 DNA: TGTGCCAGCAGTTACGGGTCAGGTCACACCGGGGAGCTGTTTTTT; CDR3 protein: CASSYGSGHTGELFF
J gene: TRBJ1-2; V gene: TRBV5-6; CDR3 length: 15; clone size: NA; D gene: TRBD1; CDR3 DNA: TGTGCCAGCAGCCTGGGGACAGGGGGCTCTGAGGGCTACACCTTC; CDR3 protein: CASSLGTGGSEGYTF
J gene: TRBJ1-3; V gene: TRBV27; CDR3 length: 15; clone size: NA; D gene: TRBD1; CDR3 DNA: TGTGCCAGCAGCCCGACAGGGCTTAGGGGAAACACCATATATTTT; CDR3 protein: CASSPTGLRGNTIYF
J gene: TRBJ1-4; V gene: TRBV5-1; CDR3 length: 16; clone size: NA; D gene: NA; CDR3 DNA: TGCGCCAGCAGCTTGTGGCCGGGGGCAACTAATGAAAAACTGTTTTTT; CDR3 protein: CASSLWPGATNEKLFF
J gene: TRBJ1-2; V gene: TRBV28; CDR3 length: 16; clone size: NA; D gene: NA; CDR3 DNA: TGTGCCAGCAGTGGGATGGGGGGGTACTCCGACTATGGCTACACCTTC; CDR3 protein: CASSGMGGYSDYGYTF
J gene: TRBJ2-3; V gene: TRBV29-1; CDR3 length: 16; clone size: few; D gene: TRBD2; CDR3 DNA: TGCAGCGTTGAACCCGGGACTAGCGGGATCACAGATACGCAGTATTTT; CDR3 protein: CSVEPGTSGITDTQYF
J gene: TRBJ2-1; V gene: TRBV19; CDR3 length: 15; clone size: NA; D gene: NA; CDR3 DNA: TGTGCCAGTAGTATTTGGACTACCGAGGGCAATGAGCAGTTCTTC; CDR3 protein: CASSIWTTEGNEQFF
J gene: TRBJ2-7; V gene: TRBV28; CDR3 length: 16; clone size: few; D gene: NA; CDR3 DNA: TGTGCCAGCAGTTTATCACTTCCGCCGAAAGACTACGAGCAGTACTTC; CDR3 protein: CASSLSLPPKDYEQYF